Here is one T cell receptor beta chain with its context. Antigen unknown. The data belong to a study of graft-versus-host responses after intestinal transplantation. Study-wide context: Every recipient underwent anti-thymocyte globulin induction, then tacrolimus and steroids for roughly three years.

Produced via immunoSEQ multiplex PCR; TCRdb's table is partial and in-frame only. The data show fewer than 95,000 clones, with less than 95% seen just once and 0.15% to 0.2% held by the top ten. Germline V gene sequence: CDR1 ENHRY, CDR2 SYGVKD. J lost 7 bases, V lost 4 bases, and 1 base had no gene match. CDR3 length: 13 residues. Study-wide results and limits: Allograft clonal ratios (graft-versus-host to host-versus-graft) were high in patients who had graft-donor T cell macrochimerism.

This chain uses TRBV10-3 with TRBJ1-6; 7 bases are a match to TRBD1. The source was unstimulated CD4+ T cells sorted from spleen or lymph node cells, collected before transplant. This receptor was identified in a human donor who was the organ donor for an intestinal transplant. The CDR3 DNA is TGTGCCATCAGTGCAGGGGGGAATTCACCCCTCCACTTT. Protein product: CAISAGGNSPLHF.